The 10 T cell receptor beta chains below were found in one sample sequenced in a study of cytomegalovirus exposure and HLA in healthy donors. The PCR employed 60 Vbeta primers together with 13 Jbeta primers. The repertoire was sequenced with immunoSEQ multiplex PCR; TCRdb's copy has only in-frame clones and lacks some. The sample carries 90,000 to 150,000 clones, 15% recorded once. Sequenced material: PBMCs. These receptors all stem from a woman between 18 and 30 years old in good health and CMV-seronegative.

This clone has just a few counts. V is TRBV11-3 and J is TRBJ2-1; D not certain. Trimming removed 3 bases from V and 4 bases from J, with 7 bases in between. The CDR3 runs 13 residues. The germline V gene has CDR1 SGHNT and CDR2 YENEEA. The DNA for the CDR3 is TGTGCCAGCAGCTTGTCCGGGTACAATGAGCAGTTCTTC. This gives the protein CASSLSGYNEQFF.

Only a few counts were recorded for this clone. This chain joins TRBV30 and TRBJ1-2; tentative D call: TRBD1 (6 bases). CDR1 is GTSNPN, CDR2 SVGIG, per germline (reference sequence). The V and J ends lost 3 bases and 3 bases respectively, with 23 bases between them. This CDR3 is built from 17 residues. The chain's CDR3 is CAWSPRWGQQIDYGYTF. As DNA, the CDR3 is TGTGCCTGGAGCCCGAGATGGGGGCAGCAGATCGACTATGGCTACACCTTC.

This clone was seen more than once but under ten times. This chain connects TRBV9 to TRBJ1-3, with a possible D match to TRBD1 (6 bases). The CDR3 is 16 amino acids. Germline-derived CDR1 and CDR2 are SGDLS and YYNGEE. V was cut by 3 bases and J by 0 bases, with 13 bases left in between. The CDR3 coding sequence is TGTGCCAGCAGCGAGAGGGGACACTTCTCTGGAAACACCATATATTTT. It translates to CASSERGHFSGNTIYF.

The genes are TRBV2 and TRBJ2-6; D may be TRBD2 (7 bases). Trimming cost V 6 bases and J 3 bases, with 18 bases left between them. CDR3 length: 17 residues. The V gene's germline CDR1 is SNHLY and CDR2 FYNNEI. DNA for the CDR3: TGTGCCAGCAGAGCTTGGGGGGGCCCGGATGGGGCCAACGTCCTGACTTTC. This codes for CASRAWGGPDGANVLTF.

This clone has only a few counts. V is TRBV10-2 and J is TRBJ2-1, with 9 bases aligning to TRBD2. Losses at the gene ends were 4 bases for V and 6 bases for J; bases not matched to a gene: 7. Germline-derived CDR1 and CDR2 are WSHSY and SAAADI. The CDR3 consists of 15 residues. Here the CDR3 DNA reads TGCGCCAGCAGTGCGGTGCGGGAGGGCAGCAATGAGCAGTTCTTC. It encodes CASSAVREGSNEQFF.

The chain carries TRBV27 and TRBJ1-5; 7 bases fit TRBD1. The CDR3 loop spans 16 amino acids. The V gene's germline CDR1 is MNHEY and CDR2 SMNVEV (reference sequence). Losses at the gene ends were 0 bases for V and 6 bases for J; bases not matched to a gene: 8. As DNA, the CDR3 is TGTGCCAGCAGTTTATCTGGCAGGGGGAACGGTCAGCCCCAGCATTTT. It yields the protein CASSLSGRGNGQPQHF.

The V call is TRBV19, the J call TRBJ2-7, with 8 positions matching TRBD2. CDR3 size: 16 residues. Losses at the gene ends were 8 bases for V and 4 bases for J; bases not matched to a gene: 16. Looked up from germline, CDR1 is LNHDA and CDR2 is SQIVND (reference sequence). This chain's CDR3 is CASLQREKGFGYEQYF. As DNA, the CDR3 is TGTGCCAGTTTACAGCGGGAGAAGGGCTTTGGGTACGAGCAGTACTTC.

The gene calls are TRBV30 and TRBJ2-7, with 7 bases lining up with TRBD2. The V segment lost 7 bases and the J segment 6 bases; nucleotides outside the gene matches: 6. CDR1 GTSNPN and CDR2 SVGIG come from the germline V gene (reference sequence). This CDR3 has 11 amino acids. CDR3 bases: TGTGCCTTCAGCGGGACTCGCGAGCAGTACTTC. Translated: CAFSGTREQYF.

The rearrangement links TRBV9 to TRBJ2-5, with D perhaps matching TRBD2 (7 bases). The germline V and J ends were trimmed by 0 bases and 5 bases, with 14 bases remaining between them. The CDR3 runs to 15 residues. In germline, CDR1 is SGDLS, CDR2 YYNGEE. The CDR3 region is CASSVAGGPLETQYF. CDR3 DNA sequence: TGTGCCAGCAGCGTAGCCGGGGGGCCTCTTGAGACCCAGTACTTC.

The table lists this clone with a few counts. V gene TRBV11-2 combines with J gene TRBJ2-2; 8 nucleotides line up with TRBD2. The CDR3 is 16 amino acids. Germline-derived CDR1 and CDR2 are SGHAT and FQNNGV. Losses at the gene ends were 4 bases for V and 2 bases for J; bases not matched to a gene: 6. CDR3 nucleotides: TGTGCCAGCAGCTATAATCGGGGGGGAAACACCGGGGAGCTGTTTTTT. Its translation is CASSYNRGGNTGELFF.